This entry concerns a single TCR beta chain. These data are taken from a study of OX40 agonist ivuxolimab in advanced cancers. The CDR3 totals 18 residues. V was trimmed by 6 bases and J by 3 bases, leaving 23 bases between them. The germline V gene has CDR1 PRHDT and CDR2 FYEKMQ (reference sequence). Data came from immunoSEQ multiplex PCR; TCRdb stores just in-frame clones and leaves some out. The sample shows some 71,000 clones, about 91% of them seen only once. The rearrangement links TRBV13 to TRBJ2-2; a possible D gene is TRBD2 (6 bases). The sample in question was CD4+ or CD8+ T cells sorted from blood, obtained in a trial of the OX40 agonist ivuxolimab. The TCR originated in an adult with an advanced solid tumor such as melanoma, head and neck, liver or kidney cancer. The CDR3, as DNA: TGTGCCAGCAGAGGTTTACCGGCGGGAAGGGAGGACACCGGGGAGCTGTTTTTT. This gives the protein CASRGLPAGREDTGELFF.